The clone carrying this T cell receptor beta chain was recorded at least ten times. Antigen unknown. Libraries of TCR beta came from quantitative 5'-RACE with molecular barcodes. A single record per CDR3 protein comes from TCRdb applying MiXCR to the 5' RACE reads. The sample contains 39,000 or so distinct CDR3 sequences, 2.5% to 3.5% of which appear only once. Trimming removed 0 bases at V and 4 bases at J, with 11 bases between. The V gene's germline CDR1 is SGDLS and CDR2 YYNGEE. The CDR3 covers 14 residues. This sample is drawn from a study of CD8 T cells in ankylosing spondylitis. General study points: Clones that were linked to disease were CD8+ and were relatively rare in peripheral blood. One TCR beta motif, made up of seven to nine highly homologous variants, appeared characteristic of ankylosing spondylitis blood. Disease-linked clones reportedly concentrated significantly in matched ankylosing spondylitis synovial fluid.

The sequence was obtained from a male donor with ankylosing spondylitis or in good health (not recorded which). This rearrangement joins TRBV9 to TRBJ2-7; a possible D gene is TRBD2 (6 bases). The sequenced sample was blood, either unsorted or a sorted T cell fraction (not recorded which). In nucleotides, the CDR3 is TGTGCCAGCAGCGTAGCGGGGGATGGGTACGAGCAGTACGTC. It encodes CASSVAGDGYEQYV.